The clone carrying this T cell receptor beta chain showed up just a few times. As yet, its antigen is unknown. The data stem from a study of regulatory T cells in long-lasting Graves disease. As for the study in general: Over 5 years of antithyroid drugs with positive TSH receptor antibodies was taken to mean persistent Graves' disease. Study-level points and caveats: The sample size was small, and this may have reduced accuracy.

Sequencing libraries for TCR beta were prepared with iRepertoire HTBI primers and Arm-PCR of CDR3 regions. TCRdb recomputed calls from the multiplex PCR reads with MiXCR, one row per CDR3 protein. The data contain 350,000 to 450,000 distinct CDR3 sequences, around 20% of them singletons. This CDR3 is built from 13 residues. Unmatched junction bases numbered 5, after V lost 8 bases and J lost 1 base. Germline lookup yields CDR1 SQVTM and CDR2 ANQGSEA. Noted time point: persistent/refractory GD, antithyroid drugs over 5 years with positive TRAb. RNA isolated from PBMCs was used to make the TCR library. V is TRBV29-1 and J is TRBJ1-1, with TRBD1 matching 9 bases. This TCR came from a female donor with Graves disease. Source: peripheral blood mononuclear cells (PBMCs), taken when the disease was refractory, from a patient treated with antithyroid drugs. In DNA form, the CDR3 reads TGCAGCACCCAGGGACAGGGGAACACTGAAGCTTTCTTT. Amino acid sequence: CSTQGQGNTEAFF.